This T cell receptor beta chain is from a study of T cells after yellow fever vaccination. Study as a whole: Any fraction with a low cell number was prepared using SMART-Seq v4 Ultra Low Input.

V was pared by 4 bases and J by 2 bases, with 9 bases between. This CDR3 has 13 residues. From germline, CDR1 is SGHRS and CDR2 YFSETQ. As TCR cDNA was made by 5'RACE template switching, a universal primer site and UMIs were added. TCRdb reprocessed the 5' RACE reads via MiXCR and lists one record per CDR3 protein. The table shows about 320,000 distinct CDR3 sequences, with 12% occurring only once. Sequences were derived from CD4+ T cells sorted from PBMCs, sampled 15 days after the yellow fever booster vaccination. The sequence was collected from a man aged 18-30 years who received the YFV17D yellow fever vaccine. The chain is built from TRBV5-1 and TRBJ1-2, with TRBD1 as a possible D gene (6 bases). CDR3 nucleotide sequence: TGCGCCAGCAGCAATGGACAGAACTATGGCTACACCTTC. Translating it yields CASSNGQNYGYTF.